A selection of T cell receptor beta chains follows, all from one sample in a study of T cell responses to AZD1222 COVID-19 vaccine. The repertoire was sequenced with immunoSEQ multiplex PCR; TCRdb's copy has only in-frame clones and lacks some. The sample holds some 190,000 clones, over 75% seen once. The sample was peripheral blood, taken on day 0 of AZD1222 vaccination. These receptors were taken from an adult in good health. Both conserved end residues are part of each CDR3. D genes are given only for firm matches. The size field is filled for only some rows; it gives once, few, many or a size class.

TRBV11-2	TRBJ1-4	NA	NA	CASSYPNGVYEKLFF	TGTGCCAGCAGCTATCCGAATGGTGTCTACGAAAAACTGTTTTTT
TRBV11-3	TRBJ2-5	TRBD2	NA	CASSLDRLAASQETQYF	TGTGCCAGCAGCTTAGATCGGCTAGCGGCCTCCCAAGAGACCCAGTACTTC
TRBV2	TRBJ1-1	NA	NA	CASSRGQNTEAFF	TGTGCCAGCAGTCGAGGACAAAACACTGAAGCTTTCTTT
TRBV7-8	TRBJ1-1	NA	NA	CASSLGLLDTDTEAFF	TGTGCCAGCAGCTTAGGTCTCCTCGACACCGACACTGAAGCTTTCTTT
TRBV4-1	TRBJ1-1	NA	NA	CASSQTVRDTEAFF	TGCGCCAGCAGCCAGACCGTCCGGGACACTGAAGCTTTCTTT
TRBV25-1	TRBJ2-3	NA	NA	CASSGRGSSTDTQYF	TGTGCCAGCAGTGGCAGGGGTTCGAGCACAGATACGCAGTATTTT
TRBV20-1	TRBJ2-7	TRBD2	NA	CSASRGTSGGYEQYF	TGCAGTGCTAGTAGGGGGACTAGCGGGGGCTACGAGCAGTACTTC
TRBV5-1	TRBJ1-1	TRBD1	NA	CASSWGQGGGSTEAFF	TGCGCCAGCAGCTGGGGACAGGGTGGGGGGAGCACTGAAGCTTTCTTT
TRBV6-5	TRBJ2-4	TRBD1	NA	CASSLQVRGIQYF	TGTGCCAGCAGCCTACAAGTCAGGGGGATTCAGTACTTC
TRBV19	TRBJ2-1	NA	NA	CASRQQSSYNEQFF	TGTGCCAGTAGGCAGCAGAGCTCCTACAATGAGCAGTTCTTC
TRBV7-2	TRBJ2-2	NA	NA	CASSDRILGGGELFF	TGTGCCAGCAGCGATCGGATATTGGGGGGCGGGGAGCTGTTTTTT
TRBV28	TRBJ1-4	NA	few	CASSAPTATNEKLFF	TGTGCCAGCAGTGCACCGACAGCAACTAATGAAAAACTGTTTTTT
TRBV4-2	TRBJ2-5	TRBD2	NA	CASSQGLADQETQYF	TGTGCCAGCAGCCAAGGGCTAGCGGACCAAGAGACCCAGTACTTC
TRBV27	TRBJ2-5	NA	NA	CASSSSPQGSKTQYF	TGTGCCAGCAGCTCCTCCCCTCAGGGTAGCAAGACCCAGTACTTC
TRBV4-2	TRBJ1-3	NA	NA	CASSQDVHTGNTIYF	TGTGCCAGCAGCCAAGACGTTCATACGGGAAACACCATATATTTT